In its sample, the clone carrying this T cell receptor (beta chain) was seen a few times. Its specificity is not known. The sample is drawn from a study of beta chain features in type 1 diabetes. Across the whole study: In all, approximately 100,000,000 sorted cells from all samples were analyzed. Study-wide findings and caveats: Whatever favoring of shorter templates PCR might show would apply equally to patients and controls. The naive, central memory and Treg TCRB repertoires showed an apparent similarity that was greater among patients than among healthy donors. Cells with high TCR expression could be over-represented by cDNA sequencing.

Expressed TCRB transcripts were sequenced because the isolated RNA had all been reverse transcribed beforehand. The table came from immunoSEQ multiplex PCR; TCRdb's copy has only in-frame clones and leaves some out. The sample records some 150,000 clones, 11% being singletons. V was clipped by 0 bases and J by 1 base; unmatched bases: 2. Germline V CDR1 and CDR2: LGHNA, YNFKEQ. This CDR3 contains 17 residues. The sequence was obtained from a man younger than 35 in good health. The chain carries TRBV4-2 and TRBJ2-6, with 8 bases matching TRBD1. The sequenced material came from central memory CD4+ T cells from blood. The CDR3 region is CASSQEGQASGANVLTF. CDR3 coding DNA: TGTGCCAGCAGCCAAGAGGGACAGGCTTCTGGGGCCAACGTCCTGACTTTC.